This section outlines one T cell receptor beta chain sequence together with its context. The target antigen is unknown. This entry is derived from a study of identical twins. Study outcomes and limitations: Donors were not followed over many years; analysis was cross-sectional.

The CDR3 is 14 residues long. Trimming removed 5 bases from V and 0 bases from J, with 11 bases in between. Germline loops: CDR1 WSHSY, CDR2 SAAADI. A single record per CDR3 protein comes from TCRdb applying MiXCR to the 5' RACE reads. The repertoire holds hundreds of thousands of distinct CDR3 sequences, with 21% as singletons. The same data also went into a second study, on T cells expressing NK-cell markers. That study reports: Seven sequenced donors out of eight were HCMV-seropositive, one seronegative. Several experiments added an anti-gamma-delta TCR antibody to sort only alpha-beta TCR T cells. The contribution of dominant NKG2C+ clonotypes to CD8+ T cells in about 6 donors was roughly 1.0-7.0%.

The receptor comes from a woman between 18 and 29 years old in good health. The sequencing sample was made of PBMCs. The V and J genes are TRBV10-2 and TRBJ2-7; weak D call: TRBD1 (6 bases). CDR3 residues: CASSQGTNSYEQYF. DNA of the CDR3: TGCGCCAGCAGTCAGGGGACAAACTCCTACGAGCAGTACTTC.